These 6 T cell receptor beta chains came from one sample sequenced in a study of cytomegalovirus exposure and HLA in healthy donors. PCR used 60 Vbeta primers and 13 Jbeta primers. The data were produced by immunoSEQ multiplex PCR, yet TCRdb's version contains in-frame clones alone and is incomplete. The profile shows some 150,000 clones, around four fifths of them singletons. The specimen was PBMCs. These receptors were obtained from a male donor in good health and CMV-seronegative.

The sample holds one count of this clone. The chain uses TRBV4-3 and TRBJ1-2; D not resolved. V lost 0 bases and J 3 bases, leaving 14 bases between the germline ends. Germline V lookup: CDR1 LGHNA, CDR2 YSLEER. CDR3 length: 16 amino acids. In nucleotides, the CDR3 is TGCGCCAGCAGCCAAGATTGGGCCCAGAGGGACTATGGCTACACCTTC. Its translation is CASSQDWAQRDYGYTF.

The chain carries TRBV9 and TRBJ1-5; D is possibly TRBD1 (6 bases). The germline V gene has CDR1 SGDLS and CDR2 YYNGEE. V lost 1 base and J 0 bases, leaving 8 bases between the germline ends. This CDR3 spans 15 amino acids. The CDR3 nucleotides read TGTGCCAGCAGCGTACAAGGGGGTAGCAATCAGCCCCAGCATTTT. It is translated as CASSVQGGSNQPQHF.

This clone was detected once. This chain links TRBV14 with TRBJ1-4; 8 positions agree with TRBD1. The CDR3 is made up of 15 amino acids. V gave up 1 base and J gave up 6 bases; unmatched junction bases: 4. Germline loops: CDR1 SGHDN, CDR2 FVKESK. The CDR3 loop reads CASSQGPGGDEKLFF. The CDR3 DNA follows: TGTGCCAGCAGCCAAGGACCAGGGGGCGATGAAAAACTGTTTTTT.

V gene TRBV6-6 combines with J gene TRBJ1-2; TRBD1 might be the D (6 bases). Germline lookup yields CDR1 MNHNY and CDR2 SVGAGI (reference sequence). V dropped 0 bases and J dropped 5 bases, with 10 bases sitting between them. This CDR3 is built from 14 residues. CDR3: CASSYSDSPYGYTF. DNA of the CDR3: TGTGCCAGCAGTTACTCGGACAGCCCGTATGGCTACACCTTC.

This sequence joins TRBV18 and TRBJ2-1, with D hard to call. With 2 bases removed from V and 5 bases from J, the gap between germline ends came to 7 bases. Per germline, CDR1 KGHSH and CDR2 LQKENI. This CDR3 comprises 13 residues. The CDR3 spells CASSPDTHNEQFF. CDR3 in DNA: TGTGCCAGCTCACCAGACACGCACAATGAGCAGTTCTTC.

The V gene is TRBV9, the J gene TRBJ2-7; 9 nucleotides align to TRBD2. J lost 1 base, V lost 2 bases, and 1 base had no gene match. Germline V CDR1 and CDR2: SGDLS, YYNGEE. The CDR3 has 14 residues. Here the CDR3 reads CASSVREGSYEQYF. CDR3 nucleotides: TGTGCCAGCAGCGTGCGGGAGGGGTCCTACGAGCAGTACTTC.